This T cell receptor beta chain originates from a study of OX40 agonist ivuxolimab in advanced cancers. Overall study context: Of the participants, under 50% had some prior anti-PD-1, anti-PD-L1 or anti-CTLA-4 therapy, which was allowed.

Germline CDR1 and CDR2: GTSNPN and SVGIG (reference sequence). This CDR3 spans 13 amino acids. V shed 2 bases and J shed 4 bases, with 11 bases lying between them. Findings of the study overall: The CD4+ and CD8+ T cells in the blood had expanded clonally by week 6 at 0.1 to 3.0 mg/kg. Not determined was the antigen specificity of the expanded peripheral T cells.

To note about this clone: What it binds is unknown.

TCRdb's table, derived via immunoSEQ multiplex PCR, lists solely in-frame clones and lacks some. The data hold some 120,000 clones, with under 95% observed a single time. The sequence was obtained from an adult with an advanced solid tumor such as melanoma, head and neck, liver or kidney cancer. Sequencing used CD4+ or CD8+ T cells sorted from blood, obtained in a trial of the OX40 agonist ivuxolimab. The V gene is TRBV30, the J gene TRBJ1-1; possibly TRBD1 for D (6 bases). CDR3 loop: CAWSKGVGTEAFF. The CDR3 coding sequence is TGTGCCTGGAGTAAGGGGGTGGGCACTGAAGCTTTCTTT.